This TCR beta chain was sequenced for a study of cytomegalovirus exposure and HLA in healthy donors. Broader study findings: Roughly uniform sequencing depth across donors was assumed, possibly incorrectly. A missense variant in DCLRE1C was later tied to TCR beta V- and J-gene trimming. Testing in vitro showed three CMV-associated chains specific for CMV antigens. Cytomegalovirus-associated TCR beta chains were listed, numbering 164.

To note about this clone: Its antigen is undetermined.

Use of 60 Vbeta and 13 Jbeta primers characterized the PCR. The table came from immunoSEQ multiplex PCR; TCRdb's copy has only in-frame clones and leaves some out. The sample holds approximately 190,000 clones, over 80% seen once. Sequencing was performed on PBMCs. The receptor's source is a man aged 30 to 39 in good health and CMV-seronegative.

The CDR3 DNA reads as TGCGCCAGCAGCCAGCCGGGACTAGCGGGCCTCTCCGAGCAGTACTTC. The encoded protein is CASSQPGLAGLSEQYF. V usage is TRBV4-1 and J usage is TRBJ2-7; 12 positions agree with TRBD2. The germline V gene has CDR1 MGHRA and CDR2 YSYEKL. V was pared by 3 bases and J by 6 bases, with 9 bases of the junction left unmatched. The length of the CDR3 is 16 residues.